These T cell receptor beta chains were read from a single sample in a study of T cells in Graves' hyperthyroidism and ophthalmopathy. MiXCR, applied by TCRdb to the multiplex PCR reads, yields one record per CDR3 protein. The repertoire holds 540,000 or so distinct CDR3 sequences, with approximately 15% as singletons. Material: blood. These receptors all come from a woman between 25 and 40 years old with Graves' hyperthyroidism. Each CDR3 is given with its conserved first and last residue. The D gene is left open where the match is weak. Only part of the rows carry a size: once, few, many, or a class if the clone is expanded.

d_gene	j_gene	abundance	v_gene	CDR3nt	CDR3aa
-	TRBJ2-7	many	TRBV6-1	TGTGCCAGCAGGACGTACGAGCAGTACTTC	CASRTYEQYF
-	TRBJ1-1	-	TRBV29-1	TGCAGCGTGAAGGTACAGGACGGGGCCACTGAAGCTTTCTTT	CSVKVQDGATEAFF
-	TRBJ1-1	many	TRBV28	TGTGCCAGCAGTCTCAGGGTGGGCCCTGAAGCTTTCTTT	CASSLRVGPEAFF
-	TRBJ2-3	many	TRBV7-8	TGTGCCAGCAGCCCCGATCGCCCCCTTAAGGGGGATACGCAGTATTTT	CASSPDRPLKGDTQYF
TRBD2	TRBJ2-1	many	TRBV11-2	TGTGCCAGCAGCTTAGCAGTTCGCGGGAGGGCCACTGAGCAGTTCTTC	CASSLAVRGRATEQFF
-	TRBJ1-2	many	TRBV27	TGTGCCAGCAGTTTCGGACAGAATGGCTATGGCTACACCTTC	CASSFGQNGYGYTF
-	TRBJ1-1	many	TRBV2	TGTGCCAGCAGTAATATCAACACTGAAGCTTTCTTT	CASSNINTEAFF
-	TRBJ2-7	few	TRBV7-2	TGTGCCAGCAGCTTAGGGCGAGTTAGGGTCTACGAGCAGTACTTC	CASSLGRVRVYEQYF
TRBD2	TRBJ2-1	-	TRBV12-3/TRBV12-4	TGTGCCAGCGGGACTAGCGGGAGAAAGCAGTTCTTC	CASGTSGRKQFF
-	TRBJ1-4	many	TRBV6-6	TGTGCCAGCAGTTACTCGACGGGATTTAATGAAAAACTGTTTTTT	CASSYSTGFNEKLFF
-	TRBJ2-3	-	TRBV15	-	CATNQTSMYLCATSRDSRTDTQYF
TRBD2	TRBJ2-3	many	TRBV3-1	TGTGCCAGCAGCCAATATCTAGCGGGAGGGGCGCAGTATTTT	CASSQYLAGGAQYF
TRBD1	TRBJ2-5	few	TRBV11-3	TGTGCCAGCAGCTTAGGTGGGACAGGGGGCCAGGAGACCCAGTACTTC	CASSLGGTGGQETQYF
TRBD2	TRBJ2-1	few	TRBV4-2	TGTGCCAGCAGCCAAGAAAGCCTAGCGGGATTCGATGAGCAGTTCTTC	CASSQESLAGFDEQFF
-	TRBJ2-1	few	TRBV7-6	TGTGCCAGCAGCTTCCCGATAACTATCCCCCTCGCTGAGCAGTTCTTC	CASSFPITIPLAEQFF
TRBD1	TRBJ1-1	many	TRBV6-1	TGTGCCAGCAGTCGAGGACAGGGGGCTGAAGCTTTCTTT	CASSRGQGAEAFF
TRBD2	TRBJ2-1	few	TRBV10-3	TGTGCCATCACTCCGGGACTAGCATACAATGAGCAGTTCTTC	CAITPGLAYNEQFF
TRBD2	TRBJ2-1	few	TRBV7-9	TGTGCCAGCAGCTTAGTGGGGGGGACGGGACTATCCTACAATGAGCAGTTCTTC	CASSLVGGTGLSYNEQFF
TRBD2	TRBJ2-7	many	TRBV11-3	TGTGCCAGCACCGAAGAGGGTGCATTAGGACTAGCGGATTCCTACGAGCAGTACTTC	CASTEEGALGLADSYEQYF
-	TRBJ2-1	-	TRBV24-1	TGTGCCACCAGTGATAGAGGCAGGGTAGATGAGCAGTTCTTC	CATSDRGRVDEQFF
-	TRBJ1-4	few	TRBV29-1	TGCAGCGTCTTAGGGGGGGGTGAAAAACTGTTTTTT	CSVLGGGEKLFF
-	TRBJ1-1	many	TRBV27	TGTGCCAGCAGTTTATCGAGGGGCACTGAAGCTTTCTTT	CASSLSRGTEAFF
TRBD2	TRBJ2-5	many	TRBV20-1	TGCAGTGCTAGAGCCGGGCTAGCGGGAGGGGAGACCCAGTACTTC	CSARAGLAGGETQYF
TRBD1	TRBJ2-5	few	TRBV5-1	TGCGCCAGCAGCTTTACAGGGGGCCGTGAGACCCAGTACTTC	CASSFTGGRETQYF
-	TRBJ2-7	many	TRBV11-2	TGTGCCAGCAGCTTAGTCTGGGGGCAGGAGCAGTACTTC	CASSLVWGQEQYF
-	TRBJ1-1	-	TRBV20-1	TGCAGTGCTGACAGCGGGAACACTGAAGCTTTCTTT	CSADSGNTEAFF
-	TRBJ2-5	many	TRBV7-9	TGTGCCAGCAGACACGGGGCCCAAGAGACCCAGTACTTC	CASRHGAQETQYF
TRBD1	TRBJ2-2	few	TRBV12-3/TRBV12-4	TGTGCCAGCAGTTTCCTAGGACAGGGGAACACCGGGGAGCTGTTTTTT	CASSFLGQGNTGELFF
-	TRBJ2-5	few	TRBV5-5	TGTGCCAGCAGCTTGGCCCCGACAGATAAAGAGACCCAGTACTTC	CASSLAPTDKETQYF